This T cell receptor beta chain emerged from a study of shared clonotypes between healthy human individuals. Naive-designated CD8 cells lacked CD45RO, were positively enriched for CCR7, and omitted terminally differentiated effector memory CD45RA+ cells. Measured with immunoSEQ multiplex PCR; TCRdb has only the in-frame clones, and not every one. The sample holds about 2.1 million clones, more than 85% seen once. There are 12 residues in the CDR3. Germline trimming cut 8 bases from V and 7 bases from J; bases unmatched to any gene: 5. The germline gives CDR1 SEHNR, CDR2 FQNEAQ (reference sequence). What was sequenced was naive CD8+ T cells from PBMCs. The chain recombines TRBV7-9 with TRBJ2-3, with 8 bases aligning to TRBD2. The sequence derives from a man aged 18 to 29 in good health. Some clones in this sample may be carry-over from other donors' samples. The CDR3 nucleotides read TGTGCCAGCCTCGGGGGGGATTATACGCAGTATTTT. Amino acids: CASLGGDYTQYF.